This entry lists 18 T cell receptor beta chains sequenced from one sample in a study of T cell responses to AZD1222 COVID-19 vaccine. Sequencing used immunoSEQ multiplex PCR; TCRdb keeps in-frame clones, though not all of them. The repertoire has over 100,000 clones, roughly 90% of them found once; the top ten carry under 9%. Here the sequenced sample was peripheral blood, taken on day 0 of AZD1222 vaccination. These receptors originate from an adult in good health.

The chain uses TRBV9 and TRBJ1-2; TRBD1 aligns across 7 bases. Trimming cost V 0 bases and J 0 bases; bases outside gene matches: 2. The CDR3 loop spans 15 amino acids. In germline, CDR1 is SGDLS, CDR2 YYNGEE. CDR3 loop: CASSVATGANYGYTF. In nucleotides, the CDR3 is TGTGCCAGCAGCGTAGCAACAGGGGCTAACTATGGCTACACCTTC. Full variable domain (missing parts from reference TRBV9 and TRBJ1-2): DSGVTQTPKHLITATGQRVTLRCSPRSGDLSVYWYQQSLDQGLQFLIQYYNGEERAKGNILERFSAQQFPDLHSELNLSSLELGDSALYFCASSVATGANYGYTFGSGTRLTVV.

The rearrangement joins TRBV5-1 to TRBJ2-3; no reliable D call. CDR1 and CDR2 (germline): SGHRS, YFSETQ. The CDR3 is 15 amino acids. V was shortened by 0 bases and J by 0 bases, with 8 bases between the two germline ends. The CDR3 is CASSLAKVSTDTQYF. In DNA form, the CDR3 reads TGCGCCAGCAGCTTGGCCAAAGTTAGCACAGATACGCAGTATTTT.

The gene calls are TRBV28 and TRBJ2-7, with D tentatively TRBD1 (6 bases). V lost 6 bases and J lost 2, with 11 bases in between. CDR1 is MDHEN and CDR2 is SYDVKM in the germline V gene. CDR3 size: 13 residues. The chain's CDR3 is CASRSTGTYEQYF. In DNA, the CDR3 is TGTGCCAGCAGATCGACAGGTACCTACGAGCAGTACTTC.

The rearrangement links TRBV18 to TRBJ1-5, with D hard to call. The V end was cut by 2 bases, the J end by 0 bases, with 8 bases between. Germline V lookup: CDR1 KGHSH, CDR2 LQKENI. The CDR3 extends over 15 amino acids. The CDR3 region is CASSPGRNSNQPQHF. CDR3 bases: TGTGCCAGCTCACCAGGTCGGAATAGCAATCAGCCCCAGCATTTT.

V and J are TRBV2 and TRBJ2-1; either TRBD1 or TRBD2 may fit D (5 bases each). Germline V lookup: CDR1 SNHLY, CDR2 FYNNEI. Trimming removed 6 bases at V and 0 bases at J, with 12 bases between. This CDR3 is built from 15 residues. The CDR3 bases are TGTGCCAGCAGCGGGGCTGGAGGCTCCTACAATGAGCAGTTCTTC. This encodes CASSGAGGSYNEQFF.

This sequence joins TRBV30 and TRBJ1-2; 7 bases map to TRBD1. The J segment lost 8 bases and the V segment lost 5 bases, leaving 5 bases of the junction unmatched. The germline gives CDR1 GTSNPN, CDR2 SVGIG (reference sequence). The CDR3 has 11 residues. DNA of the CDR3: TGTGCCTGGGACAGGGTTGGAGGCTACACCTTC. Its translation is CAWDRVGGYTF. Full variable domain (outside the CDR3, taken from reference TRBV30 and TRBJ1-2): SQTIHQWPATLVQPVGSPLSLECTVEGTSNPNLYWYRQAAGRGLQLLFYSVGIGQISSEVPQNLSASRPQDRQFILSSKKLLLSDSGFYLCAWDRVGGYTFGSGTRLTVV.

The CDR3 DNA sequence: TGCGCCAGCAGTAGGGACTACAATGAGCAGTTCTTC. Amino acid sequence: CASSRDYNEQFF. The gene calls are TRBV5-1 and TRBJ2-1; D not certain. Germline V CDR1 and CDR2: SGHRS, YFSETQ. The CDR3 contains 12 residues. The germline V and J ends were trimmed by 5 bases and 3 bases, with 6 bases remaining between them.

The chain carries TRBV5-1 and TRBJ1-3; no reliable D call. The CDR3 contains 15 residues. Germline V lookup: CDR1 SGHRS, CDR2 YFSETQ. The V gene lost 0 bases and the J gene lost 0 bases, with 7 bases spanning the gap. The CDR3 DNA follows: TGCGCCAGCAGCTTGGCCGCAGGCTCTGGAAACACCATATATTTT. It is translated as CASSLAAGSGNTIYF. Supplemented by reference TRBV5-1 and TRBJ1-3, the full variable domain reads KAGVTQTPRYLIKTRGQQVTLSCSPISGHRSVSWYQQTPGQGLQFLFEYFSETQRNKGNFPGRFSGRQFSNSRSEMNVSTLELGDSALYLCASSLAAGSGNTIYFGEGSWLTVV.

The chain employs TRBV28 and TRBJ1-6, with D possibly matching TRBD1 (5 bases). Germline V gene data show CDR1 as MDHEN and CDR2 as SYDVKM. The CDR3 spans 15 residues. The CDR3 here is CAIRGDSSYNSPLHF. CDR3 bases: TGTGCTATTAGGGGCGATAGCTCCTATAATTCACCCCTCCACTTT.

The rearrangement uses TRBV5-1 and TRBJ1-4; D is ambiguous. Deletions cut 4 bases from V and 5 bases from J, with 12 bases between. Per the germline V gene, CDR1 is SGHRS and CDR2 is YFSETQ. This CDR3 spans 14 amino acids. CDR3 residues: CASSPGSINEKLFF. CDR3 in DNA: TGCGCCAGCAGCCCAGGTAGCATCAATGAAAAACTGTTTTTT.

The chain combines TRBV28 with TRBJ2-1, with D perhaps assigned TRBD1 or TRBD2 (6 bases each). The CDR3 consists of 16 residues. CDR1 and CDR2 from the germline V gene are MDHEN and SYDVKM. V lost 4 bases, J lost 5 bases, and 18 bases lay in between. The chain's CDR3 is CASSSGGTAGDNEQFF. In DNA, the CDR3 is TGTGCCAGCAGTTCCGGGGGCACTGCTGGGGACAATGAGCAGTTCTTC.

V and J are TRBV5-5 and TRBJ2-2, with a weak D call TRBD2 (6 bases). V lost 3 bases and J 4 bases, leaving 10 bases between the germline ends. This CDR3 is 14 amino acids long. CDR1 is SGHKS and CDR2 is YYEKEE in the germline V gene (reference sequence). The CDR3 nucleotides read TGTGCCAGCAGCTACCTCGGGGGCACCGGGGAGCTGTTTTTT. Translating gives CASSYLGGTGELFF.

The chain combines TRBV28 with TRBJ1-4; no definite D call. Trimming left V 2 bases short and J 10 bases short, with 8 bases between. Germline V gene lookup returns CDR1 MDHEN and CDR2 SYDVKM. This CDR3 region has 12 residues. The DNA for the CDR3 is TGTGCCAGCAGTTTAATGGGCAGAAAACTGTTTTTT. Protein: CASSLMGRKLFF.

V usage is TRBV9 and J usage is TRBJ1-3; unclear D gene. In germline, CDR1 is SGDLS, CDR2 YYNGEE. V lost 8 bases, J lost 0 bases, and 9 bases lay in between. This CDR3 is built from 13 residues. The CDR3 coding sequence is TGTGCCAGTTCGGCGAGCTCTGGAAACACCATATATTTT. Encoded protein: CASSASSGNTIYF.

This chain connects TRBV29-1 to TRBJ1-1; TRBD1 agrees at 7 bases. This CDR3 comprises 14 residues. CDR1 is SQVTM and CDR2 is ANQGSEA in the germline V gene. V shed 6 bases, J shed 2 bases, and the junction held 9 bases outside the gene matches. CDR3 nucleotide sequence: TGCAGCGTGATGGGACAGAGCATCAACACTGAAGCTTTCTTT. This translates into CSVMGQSINTEAFF.

The chain uses TRBV19 and TRBJ2-2; TRBD1 might be the D (5 bases). This CDR3 region has 12 residues. V lost 9 bases and J 4 bases, leaving 9 bases between the germline ends. Germline CDR1 and CDR2: LNHDA and SQIVND (reference sequence). In nucleotides, the CDR3 is TGTGCCAGCGTCAGGGTCACCGGGGAGCTGTTTTTT. It codes for CASVRVTGELFF. The full variable domain, with the rest looked up from reference TRBV19 and TRBJ2-2, is DGGITQSPKYLFRKEGQNVTLSCEQNLNHDAMYWYRQDPGQGLRLIYYSQIVNDFQKGDIAEGYSVSREKKESFPLTVTSAQKNPTAFYLCASVRVTGELFFGEGSRLTVL.

This clone has just one count. Within the sample, other DNA sequences also encode this same CDR3. The chain uses TRBV7-9 and TRBJ2-3; either TRBD1 or TRBD2 may fit D (5 bases each). Germline V gene sequence: CDR1 SEHNR, CDR2 FQNEAQ (reference sequence). This CDR3 contains 13 residues. V lost 1 base and J lost 3, with 5 bases in between. CDR3 loop: CASSLGGTDTQYF. CDR3 DNA: TGTGCCAGCAGCTTAGGGGGGACAGATACGCAGTATTTT.

The CDR3 reads CASSLWSGSLDEQYF. The CDR3 DNA is TGTGCCAGCAGCTTATGGTCAGGGTCTTTGGACGAGCAGTACTTC. This rearrangement joins TRBV7-6 to TRBJ2-7; a weak D match, TRBD1 (5 bases). Deletions cut 2 bases from V and 5 bases from J, with 16 bases between. Per the germline V gene, CDR1 is SGHVS and CDR2 is FNYEAQ. The CDR3 contains 15 residues.